This TCR beta chain derives from a study of T cells in Graves' hyperthyroidism and ophthalmopathy. The germline V gene has CDR1 SGHAT and CDR2 FQDESV (reference sequence). The CDR3 loop spans 15 amino acids. V was pared by 5 bases and J by 5 bases, with 18 bases between. This clonotype was counted at least ten times. TCR beta CDR3 sequences were amplified from RNA transcripts. In the first-round RT-PCR of the TCR CDR3, the HTBI primer set was used. Using its own MiXCR run on the multiplex PCR reads, TCRdb lists one record per CDR3 protein. Altogether a few hundred thousand distinct CDR3 sequences are present, roughly an eighth being singletons, with the ten largest covering about 5%.

This sequence originates from a woman younger than 35 with Graves' hyperthyroidism. What was sequenced was blood. The chain links TRBV11-1 to TRBJ2-5; D may correspond to TRBD1 or TRBD2 (6 bases each). This chain's CDR3 is CASSPTLGGGETQYF. The CDR3 region has the DNA TGTGCCAGCAGCCCCACCCTAGGGGGAGGCGAGACCCAGTACTTC.